These 24 T cell receptor beta chains originate from one sample sequenced in a study of shared clonotypes between healthy human individuals. TCRdb's table, derived via immunoSEQ multiplex PCR, lists solely in-frame clones and lacks some. This sample yields about 1.1 million clones, of which approximately 80% are seen a single time; about 0.89% belongs to the top ten. The specimen was memory CD4+ T cells from PBMCs. Subset defined: CD45RA-negative fraction. The receptor set was obtained from a man between 18 and 29 years old in good health. Some clones in this sample may be carry-over from other donors' samples.

This clone was seen more than once but under ten times. The chain recombines TRBV27 with TRBJ1-2; 8 bases map to TRBD1. V lost 3 bases, J lost 0 bases, and 0 bases stayed unmatched. Germline V gene sequence: CDR1 MNHEY, CDR2 SMNVEV (reference sequence). The CDR3 is 14 residues long. The CDR3 loop reads CASSLTGANYGYTF. The CDR3, as DNA: TGTGCCAGCAGTTTGACAGGGGCTAACTATGGCTACACCTTC.

As regards this clone: The sample holds other DNA sequences that translate to the same CDR3. V and J are TRBV5-1 and TRBJ2-7; D could derive from TRBD1 or TRBD2 (5 bases each). The V gene lost 4 bases and the J gene lost 2 bases, with 10 bases spanning the gap. The CDR3 spans 13 residues. In germline, CDR1 is SGHRS, CDR2 YFSETQ. The CDR3: CASSLSGPYEQYF. Here the CDR3 DNA reads TGCGCCAGCAGCCTGTCGGGGCCCTACGAGCAGTACTTC.

The chain is built from TRBV30 and TRBJ1-4, with a weak D call TRBD1 (5 bases). Per germline, CDR1 GTSNPN and CDR2 SVGIG (reference sequence). Between the trimmed V and J ends, which lost 0 bases and 7 bases, there was a span of 6 bases. The CDR3 is 12 amino acids. The CDR3 bases are TGTGCCTGGAGTGTACAGGCTGAAAAACTGTTTTTT. Protein product: CAWSVQAEKLFF.

The V and J genes are TRBV28 and TRBJ1-2, with 7 bases matching TRBD1. V shed 6 bases and J 7 bases; nucleotides not matched to a gene: 11. The germline CDR1 and CDR2 sequences are MDHEN and SYDVKM. The CDR3 length is 14 residues. This CDR3 reads CASSRSGTAFGYTF. CDR3 nucleotides: TGTGCCAGCAGCCGATCCGGGACAGCCTTTGGCTACACCTTC.

This clone was observed a few times. This chain connects TRBV4-2 to TRBJ2-1; a weak D match, TRBD2 (6 bases). Trimming removed 3 bases from V and 9 bases from J, with 9 bases in between. This CDR3 spans 12 amino acids. CDR1 is LGHNA and CDR2 is YNFKEQ in the germline V gene. CDR3 sequence: CASSHPAGEQFF. The CDR3 nucleotides are TGTGCCAGCAGCCACCCAGCGGGTGAGCAGTTCTTC.

V gene TRBV4-1 combines with J gene TRBJ2-1; 10 bases fit TRBD2. CDR3 length equals 17 residues. CDR1 and CDR2 from the germline V gene are MGHRA and YSYEKL. V lost 0 bases and J lost 4; bases outside the gene matches: 6. The CDR3 sequence is CASSQDGTSGTYNEQFF. The CDR3 nucleotides are TGCGCCAGCAGCCAAGATGGCACTAGCGGGACTTACAATGAGCAGTTCTTC.

The J gene is TRBJ2-7, the V gene TRBV2; D is uncertain. CDR1 SNHLY and CDR2 FYNNEI come from the germline V gene. V lost 1 base to trimming and J lost 1 base, with 8 bases between them. CDR3 length: 14 amino acids. The CDR3: CASSEVRLSYEQYF. CDR3 bases: TGTGCCAGCAGTGAAGTCCGGCTGTCCTACGAGCAGTACTTC.

The chain recombines TRBV28 with TRBJ1-4, with 7 nucleotides matching TRBD1. This CDR3 contains 15 residues. The V gene's germline CDR1 is MDHEN and CDR2 SYDVKM. The V segment lost 4 bases and the J segment 10 bases; nucleotides outside the gene matches: 12. This CDR3 reads CASSSYQARDRKLFF. CDR3 bases: TGTGCCAGCAGTTCATACCAAGCGAGGGACAGAAAACTGTTTTTT.

This sequence joins TRBV11-2 and TRBJ2-7, with TRBD1 identical over 7 bases. Germline CDR1 reads SGHAT; CDR2 reads FQNNGV. The ends lost 6 bases at V and 2 bases at J; junction bases unmatched: 7. The CDR3 runs to 14 residues. CDR3 coding DNA: TGTGCCAGCAGTGCGCCGGGACAGACCTACGAGCAGTACTTC. Its translation: CASSAPGQTYEQYF.

This clone was seen only a few times. The chain has TRBV28 and TRBJ1-2; no definite D call. CDR3 size: 13 residues. Germline assignment: CDR1 MDHEN and CDR2 SYDVKM. Trimming took off 6 bases at V and 4 bases at J, with 12 bases between the two ends. Here the CDR3 reads CASSSLNSYGYTF. Here the CDR3 DNA reads TGTGCCAGCAGCAGTTTAAACAGCTATGGCTACACCTTC.

The chain joins TRBV11-2 to TRBJ2-7; D ambiguous. The CDR3 runs to 14 residues. CDR1 SGHAT and CDR2 FQNNGV come from the germline V gene. V shed 7 bases and J shed 6 bases, with 19 bases lying between them. CDR3 amino acids: CASTLGSLPSEQYF. The CDR3 DNA reads as TGTGCCAGCACCCTGGGTTCACTACCCTCCGAGCAGTACTTC.

The chain joins TRBV4-2 to TRBJ1-2, with 7 bases that match TRBD1. Germline CDR1 is LGHNA and CDR2 is YNFKEQ. This CDR3 spans 15 amino acids. The V and J ends lost 4 bases and 0 bases, in that order; junction bases with no gene match: 5. The CDR3 sequence is CASSLGTASNYGYTF. The CDR3, as DNA: TGTGCCAGCAGCCTAGGGACAGCCTCTAACTATGGCTACACCTTC.

V usage is TRBV2 and J usage is TRBJ1-1, with TRBD1 as a possible D gene (5 bases). The CDR3 runs to 15 residues. V gave up 6 bases and J gave up 1 base, with 15 bases separating them. CDR1 is SNHLY and CDR2 is FYNNEI in the germline V gene. The CDR3 DNA follows: TGTGCCAGCAGAAGTGTTCGGGGGAGGAACACTGAAGCTTTCTTT. The encoded protein is CASRSVRGRNTEAFF.

This clone has only one observation. This chain connects TRBV9 to TRBJ1-3; D unresolved. CDR1 is SGDLS and CDR2 is YYNGEE in the germline V gene. Trimming removed 0 bases from V and 0 bases from J, with 10 bases in between. The CDR3 totals 16 residues. The CDR3 DNA reads TGTGCCAGCAGCGTAGGAGGGCAGAGCTCTGGAAACACCATATATTTT. This translates into CASSVGGQSSGNTIYF.

The chain uses TRBV4-1 and TRBJ2-6, with D perhaps assigned TRBD1 or TRBD2 (5 bases each). Trimming left V 4 bases short and J 0 bases short, with 10 bases between. In germline, CDR1 is MGHRA, CDR2 YSYEKL. The CDR3 length is 16 residues. The CDR3 DNA reads TGCGCCAGCAGCCCCCGGGACGGCTCTGGGGCCAACGTCCTGACTTTC. It yields the protein CASSPRDGSGANVLTF.

This sequence joins TRBV2 and TRBJ2-7, with 10 bases aligning to TRBD2. Germline lookup yields CDR1 SNHLY and CDR2 FYNNEI. The J segment lost 2 bases and the V segment lost 6 bases, leaving 4 bases of the junction unmatched. The CDR3 loop spans 14 amino acids. For the CDR3, the DNA is TGTGCCAGCAGGGGACTAGCGAACCCCTACGAGCAGTACTTC. Encoded protein: CASRGLANPYEQYF.

This clone was observed a single time. V is TRBV7-7 and J is TRBJ2-1; D gene ambiguous. Trimming pared 2 bases from V and 8 bases from J, leaving 10 bases between. The CDR3 length is 13 residues. CDR1 and CDR2 from the germline V gene are SSHAT and FNYEAQ (reference sequence). DNA of the CDR3: TGTGCCAGCAGCTTACTAGGGATGCATGAGCAGTTCTTC. Its translation: CASSLLGMHEQFF.

The sample holds one count of this clone. This chain links TRBV28 with TRBJ1-5, with a tentative D call TRBD1 (6 bases). V was shortened by 6 bases and J by 2 bases, with 14 bases between the two germline ends. The CDR3 covers 15 residues. In germline, CDR1 is MDHEN, CDR2 SYDVKM. CDR3 region: CASRDWGGGNQPQHF. The CDR3 region has the DNA TGTGCCAGCAGGGACTGGGGGGGCGGCAATCAGCCCCAGCATTTT.

The table lists this clone with a count of one. This sequence joins TRBV30 and TRBJ2-7; 8 bases line up with TRBD2. V trimming: 3 bases; J trimming: 3 bases; junction bases outside the gene matches: 10. This CDR3 contains 15 residues. The germline gives CDR1 GTSNPN, CDR2 SVGIG (reference sequence). CDR3 in DNA: TGTGCCTGGAGCCACGGGGGGGCTTCCCTCTACGAGCAGTACTTC. Amino acid sequence: CAWSHGGASLYEQYF.

The gene calls are TRBV28 and TRBJ2-1; D unclear. The CDR3 extends over 13 amino acids. V was trimmed by 2 bases and J by 5 bases, leaving 7 bases between them. Germline CDR1 is MDHEN and CDR2 is SYDVKM. CDR3 bases: TGTGCCAGCAGTTTAAGTAGGCACAATGAGCAGTTCTTC. This sequence encodes CASSLSRHNEQFF.

The gene calls are TRBV15 and TRBJ2-2; 15 positions agree with TRBD2. Germline V gene lookup returns CDR1 LNHNV and CDR2 YYDKDF (reference sequence). V dropped 9 bases and J dropped 1; count of bases not matched to a gene: 9. The CDR3 has 18 amino acids. The DNA for the CDR3 is TGTGCCACTTACGCCGGGACTAGCGGGAGGAAGAACACCGGGGAGCTGTTTTTT. Protein sequence: CATYAGTSGRKNTGELFF.

The table lists this clone with a count of one. This chain uses TRBV2 with TRBJ2-2, with D perhaps TRBD1 (6 bases). Looked up from germline, CDR1 is SNHLY and CDR2 is FYNNEI. V shed 6 bases and J shed 6 bases, with 20 bases lying between them. This CDR3 contains 16 residues. The chain's CDR3 is CASSPETGLVAGELFF. CDR3 coding DNA: TGTGCCAGCAGCCCCGAAACAGGGTTAGTTGCCGGGGAGCTGTTTTTT.

This chain uses TRBV6-1 with TRBJ2-1; TRBD2 might be the D (5 bases). CDR3 length: 12 residues. Germline assignment: CDR1 MNHNS and CDR2 SASEGT. Deletions cut 6 bases from V and 10 bases from J, with 13 bases between. This CDR3 is CASRATIGEQFF. CDR3 DNA sequence: TGTGCCAGCAGGGCGACTATAGGCGAGCAGTTCTTC.

The V call is TRBV2, the J call TRBJ2-7, with 12 bases that match TRBD2. Trimming removed 6 bases from V and 7 bases from J; junction bases left unmatched: 10. This CDR3 has 15 residues. The V gene's germline CDR1 is SNHLY and CDR2 FYNNEI. The CDR3 DNA follows: TGTGCCAGCAGACGACTAGCGGGAGACTCGAGTGAGCAGTACTTC. It codes for CASRRLAGDSSEQYF.